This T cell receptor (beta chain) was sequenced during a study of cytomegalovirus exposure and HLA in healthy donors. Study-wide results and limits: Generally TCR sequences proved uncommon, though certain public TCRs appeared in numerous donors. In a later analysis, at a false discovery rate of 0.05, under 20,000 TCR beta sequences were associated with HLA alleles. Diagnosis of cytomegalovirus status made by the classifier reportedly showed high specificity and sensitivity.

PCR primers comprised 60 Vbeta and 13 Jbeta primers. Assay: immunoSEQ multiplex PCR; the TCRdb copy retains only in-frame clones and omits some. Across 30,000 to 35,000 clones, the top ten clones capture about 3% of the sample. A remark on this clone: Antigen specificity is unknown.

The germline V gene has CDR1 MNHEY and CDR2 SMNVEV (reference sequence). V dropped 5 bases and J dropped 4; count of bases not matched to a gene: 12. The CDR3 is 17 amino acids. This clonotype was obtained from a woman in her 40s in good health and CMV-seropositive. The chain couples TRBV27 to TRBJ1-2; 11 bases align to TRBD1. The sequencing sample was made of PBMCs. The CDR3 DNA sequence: TGTGCCAGCAGTGATAGGGGCTCGGACAGGGGGCTCTATGGCTACACCTTC. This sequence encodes CASSDRGSDRGLYGYTF.